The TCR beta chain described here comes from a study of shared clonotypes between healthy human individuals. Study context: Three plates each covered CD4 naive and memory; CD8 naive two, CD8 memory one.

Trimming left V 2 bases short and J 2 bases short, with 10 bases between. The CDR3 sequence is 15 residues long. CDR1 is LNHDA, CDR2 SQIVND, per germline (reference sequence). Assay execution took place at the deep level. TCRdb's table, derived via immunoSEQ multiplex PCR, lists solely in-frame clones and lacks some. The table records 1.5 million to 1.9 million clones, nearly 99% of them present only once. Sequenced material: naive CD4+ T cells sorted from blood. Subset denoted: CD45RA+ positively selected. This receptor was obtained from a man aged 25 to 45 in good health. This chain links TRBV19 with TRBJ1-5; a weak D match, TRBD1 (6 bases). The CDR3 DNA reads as TGTGCCAGTAGTATATACAGGGTTGGCAATCAGCCCCAGCATTTT. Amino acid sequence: CASSIYRVGNQPQHF.